The rows below give T cell receptor beta chains drawn from one sample of a study of blood T cell repertoires in COVID-19. The repertoire was sequenced with immunoSEQ multiplex PCR; TCRdb's copy has only in-frame clones and lacks some. The table lists roughly 250,000 clones, roughly nine tenths of them singletons. What was sequenced was peripheral blood. These TCRs come from a woman aged 30 to 39 with COVID-19, enrolled during active disease. CDR3s include the opening cysteine and the closing phenylalanine or tryptophan. A D gene is named only where the DNA matches it firmly.

J gene: TRBJ2-2; D gene: NA; V gene: TRBV5-1; CDR3 length: 16; CDR3 protein: CASSSTAGANTGELFF
J gene: TRBJ2-7; D gene: NA; V gene: TRBV29-1; CDR3 length: 12; CDR3 protein: CSVEAGTYEQYF
J gene: TRBJ2-1; D gene: NA; V gene: TRBV7-2; CDR3 length: 12; CDR3 protein: CASSLARGEQFF
J gene: TRBJ2-7; D gene: NA; V gene: TRBV10-2; CDR3 length: 13; CDR3 protein: CASSEVAEGPQYF
J gene: TRBJ2-3; D gene: TRBD2; V gene: TRBV10-3; CDR3 length: 16; CDR3 protein: CAISEKRGVSTDTQYF
J gene: TRBJ2-5; D gene: NA; V gene: TRBV29-1; CDR3 length: 13; CDR3 protein: CSVDREVMETQYF
J gene: TRBJ2-7; D gene: TRBD2; V gene: TRBV15; CDR3 length: 14; CDR3 protein: CATSGGSPSYEQYF
J gene: TRBJ2-5; D gene: TRBD1; V gene: TRBV6-2/TRBV6-3; CDR3 length: 15; CDR3 protein: CASSLLVGGGETQYF
J gene: TRBJ2-5; D gene: TRBD2; V gene: TRBV5-4; CDR3 length: 15; CDR3 protein: CASSSGLAGVETQYF
J gene: TRBJ1-6; D gene: NA; V gene: TRBV28; CDR3 length: 13; CDR3 protein: CASTPRRNSPLHF
J gene: TRBJ1-6; D gene: TRBD1; V gene: TRBV5-1; CDR3 length: 20; CDR3 protein: CASSPRAQGQRGSYNSPLHF
J gene: TRBJ2-7; D gene: TRBD1; V gene: TRBV30; CDR3 length: 14; CDR3 protein: CAWTWGQGNDEQYF
J gene: TRBJ2-1; D gene: TRBD2; V gene: TRBV6-4; CDR3 length: 14; CDR3 protein: CASSEIGGYNEQFF
J gene: TRBJ2-5; D gene: TRBD2; V gene: TRBV3-1/TRBV3-2; CDR3 length: 15; CDR3 protein: CASRPSGGREETQYF
J gene: TRBJ1-1; D gene: TRBD1; V gene: TRBV19; CDR3 length: 15; CDR3 protein: CASSIEPQGETEAFF
J gene: TRBJ1-2; D gene: NA; V gene: TRBV6-4; CDR3 length: 13; CDR3 protein: CASSDAGQIGYTF
J gene: TRBJ1-2; D gene: TRBD1; V gene: TRBV7-8; CDR3 length: 16; CDR3 protein: CASSLAGITGGDGYTF